The source of this T cell receptor (beta chain) is a study of T cells in Graves' hyperthyroidism and ophthalmopathy. Study as a whole: Peripheral blood specimens were obtained at initial diagnosis, prior to any treatment.

This clonotype was detected ten times or more. RNA transcripts provided the source from which TCR beta CDR3 regions were amplified. RT-PCR in the first round (using the HTBI primer set) targeted the TCR CDR3. MiXCR, applied by TCRdb to the multiplex PCR reads, yields one record per CDR3 protein. The sample has about 290,000 distinct CDR3 sequences; approximately 13% are singletons. Trimming removed 5 bases at V and 2 bases at J, with 19 bases between. Germline V lookup: CDR1 PRHDT, CDR2 FYEKMQ (reference sequence). The CDR3 spans 16 residues. The chain employs TRBV13 and TRBJ2-7; D call uncertain. The sequenced material came from blood. The sequence came from a woman in her thirties or forties with Graves' hyperthyroidism. CDR3 loop: CASSHTTASPPYEQYF. In DNA form, the CDR3 reads TGTGCCAGCAGCCATACCACCGCTAGTCCCCCCTACGAGCAGTACTTC.